The present entry profiles one T cell receptor beta chain with its context. Its antigen is not known. This sample is drawn from a study of T cell repertoires in ileal Crohn's disease. Study-level results: Clonality above 26.8% at surgery always came with endoscopic recurrence.

The CDR3 contains 15 residues. Trimming removed 4 bases from V and 0 bases from J; junction bases left unmatched: 5. Germline V gene lookup returns CDR1 SGHAT and CDR2 FQNNGV. Data came from immunoSEQ multiplex PCR; TCRdb stores just in-frame clones and leaves some out. There are tens of thousands of clones in the sample; around 80% occur only once, and roughly 5.4% lies in the top ten. The TCR sequence derives from an adult with Crohn's disease. The V call is TRBV11-2, the J call TRBJ2-5; 7 nucleotides match TRBD1. Sequenced: ileal tissue. DNA of the CDR3: TGTGCCAGCAGCTCAGGTGGACAGGACCAAGAGACCCAGTACTTC. This gives the protein CASSSGGQDQETQYF.